The 11 T cell receptor beta chains below all came from one sample that was sequenced in a study of T cell responses to AZD1222 COVID-19 vaccine. The repertoire was sequenced with immunoSEQ multiplex PCR; TCRdb's copy has only in-frame clones and lacks some. The sample consists of roughly 86,000 clones, 80% to 90% of them appearing once. The sequencing here drew on peripheral blood, taken on day 0 of AZD1222 vaccination. These receptors were taken from an adult in good health.

The chain joins TRBV6-1 to TRBJ2-3, with no clear D. Trimming removed 3 bases at V and 4 bases at J, with 11 bases between. This CDR3 has 14 amino acids. The germline V gene has CDR1 MNHNS and CDR2 SASEGT. DNA for the CDR3: TGTGCCAGCAGTGACCGACGGGTACCAGATACGCAGTATTTT. It codes for CASSDRRVPDTQYF.

The chain joins TRBV28 to TRBJ2-3; a weak D match, TRBD2 (5 bases). V was trimmed by 6 bases and J by 0 bases, leaving 19 bases between them. This CDR3 has 17 residues. Germline V lookup: CDR1 MDHEN, CDR2 SYDVKM. CDR3 sequence: CASRVQSGKASTDTQYF. Written as DNA, the CDR3 is TGTGCCAGCAGAGTCCAGAGCGGCAAAGCTAGCACAGATACGCAGTATTTT.

This chain uses TRBV2 with TRBJ2-7; 8 nucleotides line up with TRBD2. There are 15 residues in the CDR3. V was pared by 11 bases and J by 2 bases, with 14 bases of the junction left unmatched. The germline V gene encodes CDR1 SNHLY and CDR2 FYNNEI. CDR3 DNA sequence: TGTGCCGCGGGGGGAAAGGGAGGGGACCCCTACGAGCAGTACTTC. Protein sequence: CAAGGKGGDPYEQYF.

The chain employs TRBV6-2 or TRBV6-3 and TRBJ1-1; D is ambiguous. Deletions cut 6 bases from V and 1 base from J, with 12 bases between. The germline gives CDR1 MNHEY, CDR2 SVGEGT. There are 14 residues in the CDR3. CDR3 residues: CASSPPGGNTEAFF. The CDR3, as DNA: TGTGCCAGCAGCCCCCCGGGAGGGAACACTGAAGCTTTCTTT.

The rearrangement joins TRBV5-6 to TRBJ2-1, with a possible D match to TRBD2 (7 bases). This CDR3 spans 16 amino acids. CDR1 SGHDT and CDR2 YYEEEE come from the germline V gene. The V gene lost 3 bases and the J gene lost 8 bases, with 21 bases spanning the gap. The CDR3 protein is CASSSIIRGGRDEQFF. The CDR3, as DNA: TGTGCCAGCAGCTCGATTATTAGGGGGGGCCGCGATGAGCAGTTCTTC.

V and J are TRBV5-5 and TRBJ2-7; 7 bases match TRBD1. V lost 0 bases to trimming and J lost 3 bases; unmatched junction nucleotides: 6. CDR1 and CDR2 from the germline V gene are SGHKS and YYEKEE (reference sequence). The CDR3 is 15 amino acids. The CDR3 region is CASSLGAGDSYEQYF. The CDR3 DNA reads as TGTGCCAGCAGCTTGGGAGCAGGGGACAGCTACGAGCAGTACTTC. Full variable domain (rest looked up from reference TRBV5-5 and TRBJ2-7): DAGVTQSPTHLIKTRGQQVTLRCSPISGHKSVSWYQQVLGQGPQFIFQYYEKEERGRGNFPDRFSARQFPNYSSELNVNALLLGDSALYLCASSLGAGDSYEQYFGPGTRLTVT.

This chain uses TRBV30 with TRBJ1-1; 9 bases agree with TRBD1. The J segment lost 1 base and the V segment lost 7 bases, leaving 1 base of the junction unmatched. This CDR3 is 12 amino acids long. Per the germline V gene, CDR1 is GTSNPN and CDR2 is SVGIG (reference sequence). For the CDR3, the DNA is TGTGCCTTGACAGGGGGGAACACTGAAGCTTTCTTT. Its translation: CALTGGNTEAFF.

The gene calls are TRBV2 and TRBJ2-1; D call uncertain. This CDR3 comprises 14 residues. Trimming shortened V by 7 bases and J by 0 bases, and 10 bases separated the two germline ends. CDR1 is SNHLY, CDR2 FYNNEI, per germline. The CDR3 here is CASTGESSYNEQFF. The DNA for the CDR3 is TGTGCCAGCACAGGTGAGAGCTCCTACAATGAGCAGTTCTTC.

The CDR3 nucleotides read TGTGCCAGCAGTTATCGGGGGCGAGGAACCCAGTACTTC. Its translation: CASSYRGRGTQYF. V usage is TRBV6-2 or TRBV6-3 and J usage is TRBJ2-5; tentatively, D is TRBD1 or TRBD2 (6 bases each). Looked up from germline, CDR1 is MNHEY and CDR2 is SVGEGT. V was cut by 3 bases and J by 8 bases, with 13 bases left in between. The CDR3 runs to 13 residues.

The gene calls are TRBV30 and TRBJ1-5, with TRBD1 matching over 7 bases. Germline trimming cut 0 bases from V and 6 bases from J; bases unmatched to any gene: 14. This CDR3 region has 17 residues. From germline, CDR1 is GTSNPN and CDR2 SVGIG (reference sequence). CDR3 coding DNA: TGTGCCTGGAGTGTCAGCCGAACGGGGAGGGGGCGTCAGCCCCAGCATTTT. It specifies CAWSVSRTGRGRQPQHF. The variable domain in full, completed from reference TRBV30 and TRBJ1-5, reads SQTIHQWPATLVQPVGSPLSLECTVEGTSNPNLYWYRQAAGRGLQLLFYSVGIGQISSEVPQNLSASRPQDRQFILSSKKLLLSDSGFYLCAWSVSRTGRGRQPQHFGDGTRLSIL.

In this sample, this clone turned up a few times. The gene calls are TRBV28 and TRBJ1-5; D is ambiguous. Trimming cost V 4 bases and J 2 bases, with 3 bases left between them. CDR3 length equals 12 residues. The germline V gene encodes CDR1 MDHEN and CDR2 SYDVKM. The CDR3: CASSWGNQPQHF. CDR3 DNA sequence: TGTGCCAGCAGTTGGGGCAATCAGCCCCAGCATTTT.